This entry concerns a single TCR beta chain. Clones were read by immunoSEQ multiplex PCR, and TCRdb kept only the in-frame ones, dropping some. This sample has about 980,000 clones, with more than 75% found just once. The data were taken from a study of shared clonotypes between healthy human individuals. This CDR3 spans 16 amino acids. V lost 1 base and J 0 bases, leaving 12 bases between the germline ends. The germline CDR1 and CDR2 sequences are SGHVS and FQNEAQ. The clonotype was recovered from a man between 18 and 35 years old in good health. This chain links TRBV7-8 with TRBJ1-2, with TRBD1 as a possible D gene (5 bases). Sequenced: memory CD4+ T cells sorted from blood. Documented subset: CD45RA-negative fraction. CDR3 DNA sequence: TGTGCCAGCAGCTTAGTTTCCGGACACCCTAACTATGGCTACACCTTC. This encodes CASSLVSGHPNYGYTF.